This T cell receptor beta chain was retrieved from a study of shared clonotypes between healthy human individuals. General study points: Clonotypes that were shared across a few donors made up around 5% of naive CD4 clonotypes.

Only one count was recorded for this clone. Its antigen is still unknown. Across several immunoSEQ plates, the genomic DNA of each subset was split evenly. In the source study's methods: Quality scores were absent from the junction-only immunoSEQ sequences, so filtering differed. Assay: immunoSEQ multiplex PCR; the TCRdb copy retains only in-frame clones and omits some. The V and J calls and the clone size are those of that table, but D and trimming were determined from the DNA. The repertoire has around 2.1 million clones, roughly 91% of them found once; the top ten carry around 1.7%. CD8 cells classed as naive were CD45RO-negative and positively selected for CCR7, excluding terminally differentiated effector memory CD45RA+ cells. The germline V and J ends were trimmed by 0 bases and 2 bases, with 9 bases remaining between them. The CDR3 is made up of 15 amino acids. Germline V gene sequence: CDR1 SGDLS, CDR2 YYNGEE.

What was sequenced was naive CD8+ T cells from PBMCs. V usage is TRBV9 and J usage is TRBJ2-1, with D perhaps matching TRBD2 (6 bases). This receptor was taken from a man younger than 30 in good health. Some clones in this sample may be carry-over from other donors' samples. The CDR3 region is CASSVELATYNEQFF. CDR3 coding DNA: TGTGCCAGCAGCGTAGAGCTAGCGACCTACAATGAGCAGTTCTTC.